Below are 30 T cell receptor beta chains sequenced from a single sample in a study of cytomegalovirus exposure and HLA in healthy donors. PCR amplification relied on 60 Vbeta primers (plus 13 Jbeta primers). Here immunoSEQ multiplex PCR was the method, and the copy in TCRdb shows in-frame clones only, minus some. Of roughly 200,000 clones in the sample, roughly 85% are singletons; the top ten hold under 0.75%. The sample consisted of PBMCs. Receptor source: a woman in her 40s in good health and CMV-seronegative.

This clone was counted a few times. The chain couples TRBV25-1 to TRBJ1-1; no firm D call. CDR1 is MGHDK and CDR2 is SYGVNS in the germline V gene. The CDR3 runs 13 residues. The V gene lost 6 bases and the J gene lost 1 base, with 9 bases spanning the gap. The CDR3 nucleotides read TGTGCCAGCAGAAGAAGCTGGAACACTGAAGCTTTCTTT. Protein sequence: CASRRSWNTEAFF. The variable domain in full, completed from reference TRBV25-1 and TRBJ1-1, reads EADIYQTPRYLVIGTGKKITLECSQTMGHDKMYWYQQDPGMELHLIHYSYGVNSTEKGDLSSESTVSRIRTEHFPLTLESARPSHTSQYLCASRRSWNTEAFFGQGTRLTVV.

For the CDR3, the DNA is TGTGCCAGCAGTTTGACGGGGGTTGGCTACGAGCAGTACTTC. It specifies CASSLTGVGYEQYF. The chain couples TRBV27 to TRBJ2-7; D is possibly TRBD2 (6 bases). The V and J ends lost 3 bases and 3 bases respectively, with 12 bases between them. CDR1 is MNHEY, CDR2 SMNVEV, per germline (reference sequence). The CDR3 consists of 14 residues.

The gene calls are TRBV7-2 and TRBJ1-3, with 7 positions matching TRBD1. Germline values: CDR1 SGHTA, CDR2 FQGNSA. The CDR3 totals 17 residues. V was clipped by 5 bases and J by 0 bases; unmatched bases: 10. CDR3 amino acids: CASSPRQGQISGNTIYF. CDR3 nucleotide sequence: TGTGCCAGCAGCCCCAGACAGGGACAGATCTCTGGAAACACCATATATTTT.

The chain joins TRBV6-1 to TRBJ1-4, with TRBD1 matching 8 bases. The CDR3 runs to 13 residues. After removal of 8 bases from V and 7 bases from J, the junction contained 6 bases not matched to a gene. Germline V CDR1 and CDR2: MNHNS, SASEGT. The CDR3 loop reads CASRRTGFEKLFF. As DNA, the CDR3 is TGTGCCAGCCGAAGGACAGGGTTTGAAAAACTGTTTTTT.

The chain's CDR3 is CAWARRERDTQYF. As DNA, the CDR3 is TGTGCCTGGGCTCGGCGGGAAAGAGATACGCAGTATTTT. This chain links TRBV30 with TRBJ2-3; the D gene is possibly TRBD2 (6 bases). The CDR3 contains 13 residues. Between the trimmed V and J ends, which lost 5 bases and 5 bases, there was a span of 14 bases. Looked up from germline, CDR1 is GTSNPN and CDR2 is SVGIG (reference sequence).

V is TRBV28 and J is TRBJ1-1; D is undetermined. Trimming took off 6 bases at V and 3 bases at J, with 29 bases between the two ends. The germline gives CDR1 MDHEN, CDR2 SYDVKM. The CDR3 extends over 19 amino acids. For the CDR3, the DNA is TGTGCCAGCAGCCGATGGGAGCTACGCGATGTTTATGAGGACACTGAAGCTTTCTTT. Translated: CASSRWELRDVYEDTEAFF.

This chain connects TRBV7-6 to TRBJ2-7, with a weak D call TRBD1 (8 bases). Trimming took 5 bases from V and 1 from J, leaving 24 bases between them. The germline CDR1 and CDR2 sequences are SGHVS and FNYEAQ. The CDR3 is 18 amino acids. The CDR3 here is CASSPQHGQGGSSYEQYF. As DNA, the CDR3 is TGTGCCAGCAGCCCACAACACGGACAGGGAGGGAGTTCCTACGAGCAGTACTTC.

The V call is TRBV4-2, the J call TRBJ2-3; 12 nucleotides line up with TRBD2. CDR3 length: 16 amino acids. Per germline, CDR1 LGHNA and CDR2 YNFKEQ. V trimming: 4 bases; J trimming: 1 base; junction bases outside the gene matches: 3. The CDR3 DNA reads as TGTGCCAGCAGCCTCCTAGCGGGAGGGGGCACAGATACGCAGTATTTT. Protein: CASSLLAGGGTDTQYF.

V gene TRBV19 combines with J gene TRBJ2-5; the match to TRBD1 covers 7 bases. CDR3 length: 15 residues. Germline-derived CDR1 and CDR2 are LNHDA and SQIVND (reference sequence). Trimming at V came to 9 bases and at J to 5 bases, leaving 15 bases not matched to a gene. The CDR3 DNA is TGTGCCAGCGCAAAGACAGGGCTGCTGATGGAGACCCAGTACTTC. This codes for CASAKTGLLMETQYF.

V is TRBV7-9 and J is TRBJ2-1; D may be TRBD2 (7 bases). V lost 3 bases, J lost 8 bases, and 14 bases lay in between. This CDR3 has 14 amino acids. CDR1 is SEHNR and CDR2 is FQNEAQ in the germline V gene (reference sequence). The CDR3 bases are TGTGCCAGCAGCTTGCTCTGGGGGGGCGATGAGCAGTTCTTC. It encodes CASSLLWGGDEQFF.

The CDR3 loop reads CASTSLPGANVLTF. CDR3 in DNA: TGTGCCAGCACCTCACTACCTGGGGCCAACGTCCTGACTTTC. The chain recombines TRBV25-1 with TRBJ2-6, with D unclear. Trimming took 7 bases from V and 2 from J, leaving 9 bases between them. This CDR3 region has 14 residues. From germline, CDR1 is MGHDK and CDR2 SYGVNS. Full variable domain (missing parts from reference TRBV25-1 and TRBJ2-6): EADIYQTPRYLVIGTGKKITLECSQTMGHDKMYWYQQDPGMELHLIHYSYGVNSTEKGDLSSESTVSRIRTEHFPLTLESARPSHTSQYLCASTSLPGANVLTFGAGSRLTVL.

The genes are TRBV29-1 and TRBJ2-3; D might be TRBD2 (5 bases). The V gene lost 8 bases and the J gene lost 2 bases, with 11 bases spanning the gap. This CDR3 region has 12 residues. The V gene's germline CDR1 is SQVTM and CDR2 ANQGSEA. The CDR3 DNA sequence: TGCAGCCCCCGGGATGTCACAGATACGCAGTATTTT. It codes for CSPRDVTDTQYF.

The chain combines TRBV21-1 with TRBJ1-5; the table calls TRBD1, which could not be checked here. TRBV21-1 is a pseudogene locus. The CDR3 consists of 16 residues. The DNA of the CDR3 is TGTGCCAGCAGCAGTAGGGACAGGAGGACTTATCAGCCCCAGCATTTT. Translation: CASSSRDRRTYQPQHF.

V and J are TRBV5-6 and TRBJ2-2; the match to TRBD1 covers 7 bases. The CDR3 consists of 14 residues. The V gene's germline CDR1 is SGHDT and CDR2 YYEEEE. Trimming cost V 4 bases and J 2 bases; bases outside gene matches: 2. Written as DNA, the CDR3 is TGTGCCAGCAGCAGGGACAGAAACACCGGGGAGCTGTTTTTT. Its translation: CASSRDRNTGELFF.

The chain joins TRBV19 to TRBJ2-1; 10 bases align to TRBD2. Trimming at V came to 3 bases and at J to 6 bases, leaving 17 bases not matched to a gene. The CDR3 runs to 19 residues. The germline V gene has CDR1 LNHDA and CDR2 SQIVND (reference sequence). The CDR3 sequence is CASSIIGQGLGLAANEQFF. The CDR3 nucleotides read TGTGCCAGTAGTATTATAGGACAGGGCTTAGGACTAGCGGCCAATGAGCAGTTCTTC.

The chain recombines TRBV6-5 with TRBJ2-5; D possibly corresponds to TRBD1 (5 bases). Trimming removed 0 bases from V and 5 bases from J, with 13 bases in between. The CDR3 is 15 amino acids. Germline CDR1 reads MNHEY; CDR2 reads SVGAGI. This CDR3 reads CASSYSTVWWETQYF. The DNA for the CDR3 is TGTGCCAGCAGTTACTCGACAGTTTGGTGGGAGACCCAGTACTTC.

V is TRBV20-1 and J is TRBJ2-5; D gene uncertain. V dropped 4 bases and J dropped 5 bases, with 8 bases sitting between them. The CDR3 loop spans 11 amino acids. The germline gives CDR1 DFQATT, CDR2 SNEGSKA (reference sequence). The CDR3 DNA reads TGCAGTGCTATCGCCAGGGAGACCCAGTACTTC. Its translation is CSAIARETQYF.

The chain carries TRBV6-5 and TRBJ2-3; 8 bases map to TRBD2. The V and J ends lost 7 bases and 3 bases, in that order; junction bases with no gene match: 3. Germline V gene data show CDR1 as MNHEY and CDR2 as SVGAGI. The CDR3 runs to 13 residues. The CDR3, as DNA: TGTGCCAGCAAGGGCGGGAGGACAGATACGCAGTATTTT. This gives the protein CASKGGRTDTQYF.

V usage is TRBV7-6 and J usage is TRBJ1-2, with 8 nucleotides matching TRBD1. Germline trimming cut 2 bases from V and 4 bases from J; bases unmatched to any gene: 6. Germline loops: CDR1 SGHVS, CDR2 FNYEAQ. The CDR3 is 15 residues long. CDR3 region: CASSLSGGDLYGYTF. DNA of the CDR3: TGTGCCAGCAGCTTATCAGGGGGCGACCTCTATGGCTACACCTTC.

The gene calls are TRBV7-2 and TRBJ2-7, with 12 bases lining up with TRBD2. The germline V gene encodes CDR1 SGHTA and CDR2 FQGNSA. The V segment lost 5 bases and the J segment 5 bases; nucleotides outside the gene matches: 13. This CDR3 has 17 residues. The CDR3 DNA reads as TGTGCCAGCAGCCCCCGGACTAGCGGGGCCCAGGGGAACGAGCAGTACTTC. Its translation is CASSPRTSGAQGNEQYF.

The J gene is TRBJ2-7, the V gene TRBV4-1, with TRBD1 matching 8 bases. Trimming at V came to 1 base and at J to 0 bases, leaving 11 bases not matched to a gene. The germline V gene has CDR1 MGHRA and CDR2 YSYEKL. The CDR3 loop spans 18 amino acids. CDR3 in amino acids: CASSQAGQGPRGSYEQYF. CDR3 DNA sequence: TGCGCCAGCAGCCAAGCTGGACAGGGACCCCGGGGCTCCTACGAGCAGTACTTC.

The chain is built from TRBV19 and TRBJ1-2; 8 bases line up with TRBD1. With V trimmed by 6 bases and J by 0 bases, 3 bases remained unmatched. Germline V lookup: CDR1 LNHDA, CDR2 SQIVND (reference sequence). This CDR3 has 14 residues. The CDR3 region has the DNA TGTGCCAGTAGAAGACAGGGGTCTAACTATGGCTACACCTTC. This gives the protein CASRRQGSNYGYTF.

This clone was detected a few times. V usage is TRBV5-4 and J usage is TRBJ2-7, with TRBD1 matching 7 bases. V was clipped by 7 bases and J by 3 bases; unmatched bases: 10. Germline assignment: CDR1 SGHNT and CDR2 YYREEE (reference sequence). The CDR3 extends over 14 amino acids. This CDR3 reads CASGLTGDRYEQYF. CDR3 nucleotide sequence: TGTGCCAGCGGATTAACAGGGGACCGCTACGAGCAGTACTTC.

The chain carries TRBV30 and TRBJ1-3, with D possibly matching TRBD1 (6 bases). CDR1 is GTSNPN, CDR2 SVGIG, per germline (reference sequence). Trimming pared 2 bases from V and 4 bases from J, leaving 15 bases between. This CDR3 contains 15 residues. CDR3 sequence (DNA): TGTGCCTGGAGTCGCCCCGACAGGCTCGGAAACACCATATATTTT. This encodes CAWSRPDRLGNTIYF.

This clone was observed a single time. The rearrangement joins TRBV7-6 to TRBJ1-2; weak D call: TRBD1 (5 bases). Germline loops: CDR1 SGHVS, CDR2 FNYEAQ. The CDR3 is made up of 14 amino acids. V lost 5 bases, J lost 8 bases, and 18 bases lay in between. As DNA, the CDR3 is TGTGCCAGCAGCCCCTTGGGGCTGAAGGGGGGCTACACCTTC. Protein: CASSPLGLKGGYTF.

The rearrangement joins TRBV11-2 to TRBJ2-7; 8 nucleotides align to TRBD2. Looked up from germline, CDR1 is SGHAT and CDR2 is FQNNGV. V gave up 5 bases and J gave up 7 bases; unmatched junction bases: 16. The CDR3 length is 16 residues. In nucleotides, the CDR3 is TGTGCCAGCAGCCGTAATACAGGGCCCCGGGAGGGAGAGCAGTACTTC. This gives the protein CASSRNTGPREGEQYF.

The genes are TRBV5-1 and TRBJ1-4; 9 bases match TRBD1. Trimming cost V 4 bases and J 3 bases; bases outside gene matches: 1. Per the germline V gene, CDR1 is SGHRS and CDR2 is YFSETQ. The CDR3 length is 14 residues. CDR3 residues: CASSDRGANEKLFF. Here the CDR3 DNA reads TGCGCCAGCAGCGACAGGGGGGCTAATGAAAAACTGTTTTTT.

To note about this clone: One end of the junction is discordant with germline, which a read error may explain. V is TRBV10-3 and J is TRBJ2-5, with 10 positions matching TRBD1. CDR1 ENHRY and CDR2 SYGVKD come from the germline V gene. This CDR3 spans 14 amino acids. The CDR3 here is CAIKKGTGEDTQYF. The CDR3 nucleotides read TGTGCCATCAAAAAGGGGACAGGGGAAGACACCCAGTACTTC.

This chain joins TRBV4-3 and TRBJ2-2; 10 bases align to TRBD2. Germline V gene data show CDR1 as LGHNA and CDR2 as YSLEER. The CDR3 contains 17 residues. After removal of 0 bases from V and 5 bases from J, the junction contained 6 bases not matched to a gene. In DNA form, the CDR3 reads TGCGCCAGCAGCCAAGATCCTAGCGGGAGTAGGACCGGGGAGCTGTTTTTT. Translated, it gives CASSQDPSGSRTGELFF.

This sequence joins TRBV2 and TRBJ1-5; no clear D gene. The V and J ends lost 5 bases and 0 bases respectively, with 11 bases between them. This CDR3 is built from 15 residues. Germline assignment: CDR1 SNHLY and CDR2 FYNNEI. CDR3: CASSPGKPSNQPQHF. CDR3 DNA sequence: TGTGCCAGCAGTCCCGGGAAACCTAGCAATCAGCCCCAGCATTTT.